This T cell receptor beta chain appears in the sequencing data of a study of cytomegalovirus exposure and HLA in healthy donors. Generated by immunoSEQ multiplex PCR, the TCRdb table keeps only in-frame clones and is missing some. The sample contains 150,000 to 200,000 clones, 86% of which appear only once. The sample comprised PBMCs. The TCR comes from a woman younger than 35 in good health and CMV-seronegative.

CDR3 sequence reads: CASILTGVPYEQYF. The CDR3 DNA sequence: TGTGCCAGCATCCTGACAGGGGTCCCCTACGAGCAGTACTTC. The rearrangement joins TRBV5-6 to TRBJ2-7, with 8 bases lining up with TRBD1. The CDR3 is made up of 14 amino acids. J lost 2 bases, V lost 6 bases, and 7 bases had no gene match. Looked up from germline, CDR1 is SGHDT and CDR2 is YYEEEE. Supplemented by reference TRBV5-6 and TRBJ2-7, the full variable domain reads DAGVTQSPTHLIKTRGQQVTLRCSPKSGHDTVSWYQQALGQGPQFIFQYYEEEERQRGNFPDRFSGHQFPNYSSELNVNALLLGDSALYLCASILTGVPYEQYFGPGTRLTVT.